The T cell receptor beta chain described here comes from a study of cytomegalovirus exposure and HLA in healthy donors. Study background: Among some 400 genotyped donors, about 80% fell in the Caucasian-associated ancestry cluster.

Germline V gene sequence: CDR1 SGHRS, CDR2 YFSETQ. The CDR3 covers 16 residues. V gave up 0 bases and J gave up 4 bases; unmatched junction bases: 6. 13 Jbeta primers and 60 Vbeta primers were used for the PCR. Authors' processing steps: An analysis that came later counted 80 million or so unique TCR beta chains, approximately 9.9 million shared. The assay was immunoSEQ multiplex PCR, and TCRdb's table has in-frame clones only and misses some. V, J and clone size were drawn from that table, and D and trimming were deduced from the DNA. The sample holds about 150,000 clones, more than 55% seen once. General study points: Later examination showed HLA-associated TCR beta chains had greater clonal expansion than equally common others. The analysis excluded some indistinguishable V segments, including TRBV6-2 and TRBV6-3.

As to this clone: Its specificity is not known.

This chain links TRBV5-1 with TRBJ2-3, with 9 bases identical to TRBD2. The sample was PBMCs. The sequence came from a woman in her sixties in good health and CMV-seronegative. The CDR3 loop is CASSLDGLAKADTQYF. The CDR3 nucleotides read TGCGCCAGCAGCTTGGATGGACTAGCGAAAGCAGATACGCAGTATTTT.